This TCR beta chain emerged from a study of blood T cell repertoires in COVID-19 (dated by TCRdb to 2018 to 2021). With regard to the full study: The collaborator samples originated in the United States, Italy and Spain and spanned the acute and convalescent phases of COVID-19. The prospective study material was composed of cDNA or gDNA derived from T cells, B-cell-depleted T cells, or PBMCs. Deeply sampled blood TCRbeta repertoires from subjects exposed to, actively infected with, or recovered from COVID-19 were included in the dataset. A freely available public database, intended as a resource for researchers studying the immune response to SARS-CoV-2, is where the repertoires were released. Samples came from the ongoing ImmuneRACE study (first 160 participants) plus 1,254 subjects from 6 global collaborators. The sample metadata nearly always contained a de-identified subject ID, COVID-19 status, age in years and sex. Where available, HLA class I and class II types were taken from metadata supplied by the sample provider and were not determined by assay-based typing. Points the paper makes about the study in general: Clinical and demographic metadata were provided uncurated, with the amount varying by source and participant.

Cut back by 5 bases and 1 base, the V and J ends lie 12 bases apart. The CDR3 spans 15 residues, from the cysteine through the phenylalanine. Just CDR3 DNA is preserved here, 45 bases in frame from base 1. For CDR1 and CDR2, the germline V gene lists SGHAT and FQNNGV. In the prospective study, participants were 18 to 89 years old, resided in 20 to 30 geographic areas of the United States, and were enrolled through a virtual design. In the prospective study, participants were assigned to cohorts based on the clinical history participants reported in a screening survey and a study questionnaire. Recovered participants in ImmuneRACE Cohort 3 were defined as having two consecutive negative NP/OP PCR tests, clearance from a healthcare professional, or resolution of symptoms. Each participant in the prospective study had whole blood, serum and a nasopharyngeal or oropharyngeal swab collected by mobile phlebotomists. Over an approximately 2-month period, participants in the prospective study had the option of providing additional blood draws and questionnaires. Blood samples from the prospective study were shipped frozen or at room temperature prior to DNA extraction.

Turning to this clone: The antigen it recognizes is unknown. Base qualities are not at hand, and no much larger clone is one base apart.

TCRbeta CDR3 regions were amplified from genomic DNA using the immunoSEQ Assay, a bias-controlled multiplex PCR. On the study's bioinformatics: Within the assay, amplification of reference gene primers was used to estimate how many nucleated cells each sample contained. To quantify the absolute abundance of each unique TCRbeta CDR3 rearrangement, sequence reads were collapsed and filtered. For each sample, productive Simpson clonality was calculated as the square root of Simpson's diversity index over productive rearrangements. Entries here come from immuneACCESS through TCRdb and include only in-frame sequences with V and J called. Some clones fail to appear in such tables; in the studies checked, an unresolved V gene covers under half of the shortfall, and the cause of the remainder is unknown. V, J and clone size were drawn from that table, and D and trimming were deduced from the DNA. A total of a few hundred thousand clones appear in this sample, around 90% of them only once. Just under 9% of the sample rests with the top ten.

The chain couples TRBV11-2 to TRBJ2-1; D gene: possibly TRBD1, on 5 matching bases. This receptor was obtained from a woman aged 18-35 years who had recovered from COVID-19. Sequenced input: PBMCs or T cells enriched from blood (not recorded which). The bases are TGTGCCAGCAGCAGACAGACGATATCCTACAATGAGCAGTTCTTC. Its translation reads: CASSRQTISYNEQFF.